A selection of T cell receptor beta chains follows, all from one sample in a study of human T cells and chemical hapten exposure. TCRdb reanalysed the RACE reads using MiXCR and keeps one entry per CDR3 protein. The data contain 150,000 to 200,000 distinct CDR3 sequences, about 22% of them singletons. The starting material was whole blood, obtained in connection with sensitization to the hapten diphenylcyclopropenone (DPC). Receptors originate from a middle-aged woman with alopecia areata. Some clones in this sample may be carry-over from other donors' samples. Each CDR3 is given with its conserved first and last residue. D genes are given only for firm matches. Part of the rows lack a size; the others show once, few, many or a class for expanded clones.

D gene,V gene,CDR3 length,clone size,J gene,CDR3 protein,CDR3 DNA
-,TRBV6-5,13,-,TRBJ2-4,CASSYAGGLIQYF,TGTGCCAGCAGTTACGCAGGGGGACTCATACAGTACTTC
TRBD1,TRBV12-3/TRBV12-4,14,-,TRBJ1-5,CASREGAENQPQHF,TGTGCCAGCAGAGAGGGGGCAGAAAATCAGCCCCAGCATTTT
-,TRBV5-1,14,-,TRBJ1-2,CASSSLQENSRYTF,TGCGCCAGCAGCTCCTTACAGGAAAATTCGCGCTACACCTTC
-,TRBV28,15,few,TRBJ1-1,CASSPQSMGGREAFF,TGTGCCAGCAGTCCCCAAAGTATGGGGGGGCGGGAAGCTTTCTTT
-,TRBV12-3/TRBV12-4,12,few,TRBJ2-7,CASSLAVGEQYF,TGTGCCAGCAGTTTAGCGGTAGGTGAGCAGTACTTC
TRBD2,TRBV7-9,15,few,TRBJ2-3,CASSTEGTSADTQYF,TGTGCCAGCAGTACGGAGGGGACTAGCGCTGATACGCAGTATTTT
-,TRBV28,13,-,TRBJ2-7,CASSPRASYEQYF,TGTGCCAGCTCACCACGGGCCTCCTACGAGCAGTACTTC
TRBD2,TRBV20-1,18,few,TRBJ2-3,CSARDPPGLAGVGDTQYF,TGCAGTGCTAGAGATCCCCCGGGACTAGCGGGAGTTGGGGATACGCAGTATTTT
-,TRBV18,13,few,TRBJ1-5,CASSPPGNQPQHF,TGTGCCAGCTCACCACCGGGGAATCAGCCCCAGCATTTT
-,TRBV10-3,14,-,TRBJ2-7,CAISQDSVTYEQYF,TGTGCCATCAGCCAGGACAGCGTTACCTACGAGCAGTACTTC
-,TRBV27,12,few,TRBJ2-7,CATLRGAYEQYF,TGTGCGACCCTCAGGGGTGCCTACGAGCAGTACTTC
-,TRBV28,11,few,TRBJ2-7,CASSQSREQYF,TGTGCCAGCAGTCAGTCTAGGGAGCAGTACTTC
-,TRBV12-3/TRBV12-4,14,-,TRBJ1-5,CASSWIGPNQPQHF,TGTGCCAGCAGCTGGATCGGGCCTAATCAGCCCCAGCATTTT
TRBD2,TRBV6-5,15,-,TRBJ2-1,CASSYSTSGNNEQFF,TGTGCCAGCAGTTACTCGACTAGCGGGAATAATGAGCAGTTCTTC
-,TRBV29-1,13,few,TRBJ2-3,CSVRDGLTDTQYF,TGCAGCGTCCGGGACGGGCTCACAGATACGCAGTATTTT
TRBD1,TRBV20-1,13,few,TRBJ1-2,CSARAQGEGGYTF,TGCAGTGCTAGAGCCCAGGGGGAGGGAGGCTACACCTTC
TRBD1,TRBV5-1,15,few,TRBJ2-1,CASSLEGTGYNEQFF,TGCGCCAGCAGCTTGGAGGGGACAGGCTACAATGAGCAGTTCTTC
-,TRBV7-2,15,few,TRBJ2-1,CASSSSKGSYNEQFF,TGTGCCAGCAGCTCAAGTAAGGGCTCCTACAATGAGCAGTTCTTC
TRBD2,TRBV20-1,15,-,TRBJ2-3,CSAAGTSGRTDTQYF,TGCAGTGCGGCGGGGACTAGCGGGAGGACAGATACGCAGTATTTT
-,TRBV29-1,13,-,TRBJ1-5,CSVAGGSNQPQHF,TGCAGCGTGGCGGGGGGTAGCAATCAGCCCCAGCATTTT
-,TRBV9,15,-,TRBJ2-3,CASSPHGGYTDTQYF,TGTGCCAGCAGCCCCCACGGAGGGTACACAGATACGCAGTATTTT
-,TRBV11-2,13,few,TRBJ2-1,CASSMDPANEQFF,TGTGCCAGCAGCATGGACCCGGCGAATGAGCAGTTCTTC
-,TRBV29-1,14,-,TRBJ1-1,CSVETGIVNTEAFF,TGCAGCGTTGAAACAGGGATAGTGAACACTGAAGCTTTCTTT
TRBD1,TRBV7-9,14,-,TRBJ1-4,CASSSGQGNQKLFF,TGTGCCAGCAGCTCGGGACAGGGGAATCAGAAACTGTTTTTT
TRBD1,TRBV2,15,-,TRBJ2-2,CASSYRTGDAGELFF,TGTGCCAGCAGTTACAGGACAGGGGACGCCGGGGAGCTGTTTTTT
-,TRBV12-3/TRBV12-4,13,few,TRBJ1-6,CASSYSRNSPLHF,TGTGCCAGCAGTTATTCCAGGAATTCACCCCTCCACTTT
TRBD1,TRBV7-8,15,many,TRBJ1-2,CASSLEGTVNYGYTF,TGTGCCAGCAGCTTAGAGGGGACAGTTAACTATGGCTACACCTTC
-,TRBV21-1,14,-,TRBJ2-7,CASLRGLPTYEQYF,TGTGCCAGCTTGCGGGGACTGCCAACCTACGAGCAGTACTTC
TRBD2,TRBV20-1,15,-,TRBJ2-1,CSAQGTSGRDNEQFF,TGCAGTGCACAAGGGACTAGCGGTCGAGACAATGAGCAGTTCTTC
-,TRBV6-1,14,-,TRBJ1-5,CASRTAYSNQPQHF,TGTGCCAGCCGGACAGCTTATAGCAATCAGCCCCAGCATTTT
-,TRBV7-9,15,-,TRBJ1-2,CASSLHFPGVDGYTF,TGTGCCAGCAGCTTACATTTCCCAGGGGTAGATGGCTACACCTTC
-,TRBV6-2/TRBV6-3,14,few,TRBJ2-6,CASSSVSGANVLTF,TGTGCCAGCAGTTCAGTCTCTGGGGCCAACGTCCTGACTTTC
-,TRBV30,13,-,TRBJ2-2,CAWKLGRTGELFF,TGTGCCTGGAAGCTGGGGCGGACCGGGGAGCTGTTTTTT
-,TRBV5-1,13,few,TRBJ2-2,CASRGEDGGELFF,TGCGCCAGCAGAGGGGAAGACGGCGGGGAGCTGTTTTTT
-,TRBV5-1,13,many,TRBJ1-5,CASSTGPNQPQHF,TGCGCCAGCAGCACGGGACCGAATCAGCCCCAGCATTTT
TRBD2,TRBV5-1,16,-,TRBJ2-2,CASSSTSGLNTGELFF,TGCGCCAGCAGCTCGACTAGCGGACTAAACACCGGGGAGCTGTTTTTT
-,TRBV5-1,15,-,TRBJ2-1,CASSLALLSYNEQFF,TGCGCCAGCAGCTTGGCCCTTCTTTCCTACAATGAGCAGTTCTTC
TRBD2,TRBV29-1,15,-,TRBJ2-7,CSVIILAGVQNEQYF,TGCAGCGTTATCATTCTAGCGGGAGTTCAAAACGAGCAGTACTTC